These T cell receptor beta chains were read from a single sample in a study of cytomegalovirus exposure and HLA in healthy donors. Method: immunoSEQ multiplex PCR; TCRdb's copy keeps in-frame clones and lacks some. The sample has some 180,000 clones, roughly 82% seen once; the top ten hold about 1.5%. Source material: PBMCs. The origin of the receptors is a man between 35 and 55 years old in good health and CMV-seronegative. The CDR3 runs from the conserved cysteine through the conserved F or W.

>TRBV19|TRBJ1-5
CASSIGYSSNQPQHF
>TRBV15|TRBJ1-1
CATSRAGGRAEAFF
>TRBV30|TRBJ2-1
CAWRRERGGNEQFF
>TRBV7-2|TRBJ1-3
CASSLRSPGVVGNTIYF
>TRBV13|TRBJ2-3
CASSFQSGGPPDTQYF
>TRBV27|TRBJ2-7
CASSFHLRGRLSAEQYF
>TRBV28|TRBJ1-2
CASSFGGQGIGGYTF
>TRBV28|TRBJ1-1
CASSPRPLRRTEAFF
>TRBV30|TRBJ2-3
CAWSPRGGPLTDTQYF
>TRBV2|TRBJ2-3
CASSGQGERDTQYF
>TRBV19|TRBJ1-4
CASNGGDTNEKLFF
>TRBV4-3|TRBJ2-3
CASSQDSGGADTQYF
>TRBV7-3|TRBJ1-1
CASSLGGGQMNTEAFF
>TRBV12-5|TRBJ1-5
CASGPDINQPQHF
>TRBV5-4|TRBJ2-2
CASSFPGDTGELFF
>TRBV7-2|TRBJ1-2
CASSLQTANYGYTF
>TRBV10-1|TRBJ2-7
CAIPGTGPRGSREQYF
>TRBV4-3|TRBJ1-2
CASSQDLSRFNYGYTF
>TRBV5-4|TRBJ2-5
CASSRGAGETQYF
>TRBV5-1|TRBJ1-1
CASSRTALNTEAFF
>TRBV7-9|TRBJ2-2
CASSLRGTGGELFF
>TRBV5-1|TRBJ2-7
CASSSGNTYEQYF
>TRBV5-4|TRBJ2-2
CASGLWGSGTGELFF
>TRBV28|TRBJ2-1
CASRGPGRILGPNEQFF
>TRBV28|TRBJ2-7
CASSTAGGSSYEQYF
>TRBV11-2|TRBJ1-2
CASSLGQNYGYTF
>TRBV7-2|TRBJ2-3
CASSFSGGIDTQYF